The rows below give T cell receptor beta chains drawn from one sample of a study of metastatic and nonmetastatic thyroid tumors. TCRdb re-processed the PCR reads through MiXCR. The sample includes 15,000 or so clones, 31% of them seen just once. Sequencing was performed on blood. All receptors derive from a female donor with papillary thyroid cancer or a benign thyroid nodule (not recorded which). Some clones in this sample may be carry-over from other donors' samples. The CDR3 runs from the conserved cysteine through the conserved F or W. Each record gives: V gene, D gene, J gene, clone size, CDR3 protein, CDR3 DNA. The D gene is left open where the match is weak. Expanded clones are given a class, and other clones once, few, many or no size at all.

>TRBV19|TRBD1|TRBJ1-1|medium-sized
CASSEDRGRPAFF
TGTGCCAGTAGTGAGGACAGGGGGCGCCCGGCTTTCTTT
>TRBV20-1|.|TRBJ2-2|many
CSARGGAYAGELFF
TGCAGTGCTAGAGGGGGGGCCTACGCCGGAGAGCTGTTTTTT
>TRBV4-2|TRBD2|TRBJ2-5|many
CASSQDRSGLAGETQYF
TGTGCCAGCAGCCAAGATCGGAGTGGACTAGCGGGAGAGACCCAGTACTTC
>TRBV4-1|TRBD1|TRBJ1-1|many
CASSRGQGARTEAFF
TGCGCCAGCAGCCGAGGACAGGGGGCGAGGACTGAAGCTTTCTTT
>TRBV7-9|.|TRBJ2-7|.
CASSLEQYEQYF
TGTGCCAGCAGCTTAGAACAATACGAGCAGTACTTC
>TRBV4-3|.|TRBJ2-7|.
CASSHLRDNYEQYF
TGCGCCAGCAGCCACCTCCGGGACAACTACGAGCAGTACTTC
>TRBV11-2|.|TRBJ1-2|.
CASSLGNRGNTYGYTF
TGTGCCAGCAGCTTGGGTAATCGAGGAAACACCTATGGCTACACCTTC
>TRBV13|.|TRBJ2-7|medium-sized
CASSRTYEQYF
TGTGCCAGCAGCCGGACTTACGAGCAGTACTTC
>TRBV20-1|TRBD2|TRBJ2-7|.
CSARRVREPYEQYF
TGCAGTGCTAGAAGGGTGCGGGAGCCCTACGAGCAGTACTTC
>TRBV12-3/TRBV12-4|.|TRBJ1-2|.
CASSKGGARSGYTF
TGTGCCAGCAGTAAGGGGGGGGCGAGGAGTGGCTACACCTTC
>TRBV6-1|.|TRBJ2-1|.
CASSEQNEQFF
TGTGCCAGCAGTGAGCAAAATGAGCAGTTCTTC
>TRBV2|TRBD2|TRBJ2-2|medium-sized
CASSDALAGHGELFF
TGTGCCAGCAGTGACGCACTAGCGGGGCACGGGGAGCTGTTTTTT
>TRBV27|.|TRBJ1-1|.
CASSQGNTEAFF
TGTGCCAGCAGCCAGGGGAACACTGAAGCTTTCTTT
>TRBV18|.|TRBJ2-7|.
CSSSPPHSERAEKYF
TGTTCCAGCTCTCCACCTCACAGTGAGCGAGCCGAGAAGTACTTC
>TRBV16|.|TRBJ1-5|many
CASSQAVGGNQPQHF
TGTGCCAGCAGCCAAGCTGTCGGGGGCAATCAGCCCCAGCATTTT
>TRBV20-1|.|TRBJ1-1|many
CSASETTMNTEAFF
TGCAGTGCTAGTGAGACAACCATGAACACTGAAGCTTTCTTT
>TRBV20-1|TRBD1|TRBJ1-5|medium-sized
CSASDRVVGNQPQHF
TGCAGTGCTTCGGACAGGGTTGTTGGCAATCAGCCCCAGCATTTT
>TRBV28|TRBD1|TRBJ1-1|.
CASRSTGGVTPEAFF
TGTGCCAGCAGGAGCACAGGGGGCGTTACGCCTGAAGCTTTCTTT
>TRBV6-1|.|TRBJ1-5|many
CASRSGQLTNQPQHF
TGTGCCAGCAGATCCGGACAGCTCACTAATCAGCCCCAGCATTTT
>TRBV12-3/TRBV12-4|TRBD1|TRBJ1-1|medium-sized
CASSLQGVATEAFF
TGTGCCAGCAGTTTACAGGGGGTGGCTACTGAAGCTTTCTTT
>TRBV7-2|.|TRBJ1-5|many
CASSTGDYSNQPQHF
TGTGCCAGCAGCACCGGGGATTATAGCAATCAGCCCCAGCATTTT
>TRBV7-7|.|TRBJ1-6|few
CASSEQESSPLHF
TGTGCCAGCAGTGAACAGGAAAGTTCACCCCTCCACTTT
>TRBV6-1|.|TRBJ2-5|.
CASSVRAETQYF
TGTGCCAGCAGTGTAAGGGCAGAGACCCAGTACTTC
>TRBV12-3/TRBV12-4|.|TRBJ2-3|many
CASHPSTDTQYF
TGTGCCAGCCACCCTAGCACAGATACGCAGTATTTT
>TRBV13|TRBD1|TRBJ1-2|many
CASSSGTVGYGYTF
TGTGCCAGCAGCTCGGGGACAGTCGGCTATGGCTACACCTTC
>TRBV20-1|.|TRBJ2-5|.
CSGVDSRTGGETQYF
TGCAGTGGGGTGGACAGCCGAACCGGGGGGGAGACCCAGTACTTC
>TRBV7-9|.|TRBJ2-7|medium-sized
CASSPPGQGSSYEQYF
TGTGCCAGCAGCCCCCCGGGGCAGGGAAGCTCCTACGAGCAGTACTTC
>TRBV7-6|.|TRBJ2-7|.
CAGSPGRTAYEQYF
TGTGCCGGCAGCCCGGGACGTACGGCCTACGAGCAATACTTC